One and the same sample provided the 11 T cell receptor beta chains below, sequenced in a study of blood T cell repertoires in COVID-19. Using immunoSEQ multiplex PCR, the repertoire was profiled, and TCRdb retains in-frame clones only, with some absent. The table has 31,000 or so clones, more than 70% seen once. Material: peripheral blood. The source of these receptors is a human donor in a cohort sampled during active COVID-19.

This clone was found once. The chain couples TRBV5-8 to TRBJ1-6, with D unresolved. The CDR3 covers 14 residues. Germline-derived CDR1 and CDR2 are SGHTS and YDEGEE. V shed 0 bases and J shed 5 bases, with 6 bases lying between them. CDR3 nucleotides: TGTGCCAGCAGCTTGGGGCGGGATAATTCACCCCTCCACTTT. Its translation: CASSLGRDNSPLHF.

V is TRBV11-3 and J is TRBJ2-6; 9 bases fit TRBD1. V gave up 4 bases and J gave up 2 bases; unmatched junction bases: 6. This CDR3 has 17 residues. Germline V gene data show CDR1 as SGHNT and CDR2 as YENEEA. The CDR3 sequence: CASSSGTGLTGANVLTF. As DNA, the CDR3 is TGTGCCAGCAGCTCCGGGACAGGGCTGACTGGGGCCAACGTCCTGACTTTC.

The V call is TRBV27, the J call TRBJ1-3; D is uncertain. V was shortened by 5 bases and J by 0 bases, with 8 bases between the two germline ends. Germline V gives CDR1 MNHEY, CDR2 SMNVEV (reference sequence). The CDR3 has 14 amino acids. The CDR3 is CASSPDISGNTIYF. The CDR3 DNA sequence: TGTGCCAGCAGTCCTGACATCTCTGGAAACACCATATATTTT.

CDR3: CASSPGTEHQPQHF. The CDR3 DNA sequence: TGCGCCAGCAGCCCCGGGACAGAACATCAGCCCCAGCATTTT. The V and J genes are TRBV5-1 and TRBJ1-5; 7 nucleotides align to TRBD1. This CDR3 is 14 amino acids long. Germline values: CDR1 SGHRS, CDR2 YFSETQ. Germline trimming cut 4 bases from V and 5 bases from J; bases unmatched to any gene: 6.

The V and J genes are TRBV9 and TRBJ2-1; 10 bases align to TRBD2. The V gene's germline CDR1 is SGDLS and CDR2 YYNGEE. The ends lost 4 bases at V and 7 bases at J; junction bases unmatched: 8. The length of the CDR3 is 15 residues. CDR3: CASSPRTSGHNEQFF. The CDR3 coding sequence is TGTGCCAGCAGCCCCCGGACTAGCGGACATAATGAGCAGTTCTTC.

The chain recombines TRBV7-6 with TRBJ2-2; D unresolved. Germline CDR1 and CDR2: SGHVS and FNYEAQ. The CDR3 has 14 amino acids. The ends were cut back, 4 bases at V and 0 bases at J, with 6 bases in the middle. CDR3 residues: CASSSTTNTGELFF. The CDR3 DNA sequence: TGTGCCAGCAGCTCAACTACGAACACCGGGGAGCTGTTTTTT.

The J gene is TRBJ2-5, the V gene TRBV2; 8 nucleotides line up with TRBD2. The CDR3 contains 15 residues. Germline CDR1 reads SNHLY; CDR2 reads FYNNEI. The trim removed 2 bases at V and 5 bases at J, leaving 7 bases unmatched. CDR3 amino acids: CASSEWTGGPETQYF. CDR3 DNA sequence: TGTGCCAGCAGTGAATGGACGGGGGGGCCGGAGACCCAGTACTTC.

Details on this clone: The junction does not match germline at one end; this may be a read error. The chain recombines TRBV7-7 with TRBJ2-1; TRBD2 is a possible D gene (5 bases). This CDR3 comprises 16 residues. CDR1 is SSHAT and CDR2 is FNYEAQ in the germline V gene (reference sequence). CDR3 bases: TGTGCTAGCAGCTTAGCGATGAAGAGCTCCTACAATGAGCAGTTCTTC. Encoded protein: CASSLAMKSSYNEQFF.

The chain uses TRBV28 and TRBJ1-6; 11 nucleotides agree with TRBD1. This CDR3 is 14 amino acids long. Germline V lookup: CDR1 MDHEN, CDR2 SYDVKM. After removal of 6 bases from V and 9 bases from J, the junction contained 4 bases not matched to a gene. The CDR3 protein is CASSEGQGVSPLHF. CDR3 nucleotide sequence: TGTGCCAGCAGCGAGGGACAGGGGGTTTCACCCCTCCACTTT.

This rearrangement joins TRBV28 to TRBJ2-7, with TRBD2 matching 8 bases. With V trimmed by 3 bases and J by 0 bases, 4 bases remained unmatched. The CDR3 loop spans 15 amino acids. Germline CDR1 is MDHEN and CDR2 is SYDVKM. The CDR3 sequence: CASSFQTSGSYEQYF. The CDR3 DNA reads TGTGCCAGCAGTTTCCAAACTAGCGGCTCCTACGAGCAGTACTTC.

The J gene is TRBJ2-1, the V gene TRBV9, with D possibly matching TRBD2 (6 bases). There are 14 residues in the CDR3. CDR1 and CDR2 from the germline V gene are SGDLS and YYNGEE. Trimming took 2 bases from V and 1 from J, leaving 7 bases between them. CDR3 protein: CASSVGGSYNEQFF. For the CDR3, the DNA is TGTGCCAGCAGCGTGGGGGGATCCTACAATGAGCAGTTCTTC.